These 21 T cell receptor beta chains share one sample of origin, sequenced in a study of type 1 regulatory T cells. These receptors have no known antigen. TCRdb re-derived calls from the reads in MiXCR, one entry per CDR3 protein. The table has around 62,000 distinct CDR3 sequences, about 62% seen once. The sequencing sample was made of cultured T cells, either the whole culture or a sorted T cell fraction (not recorded which). This sample's subset: Tr1-enriched cell product generated in vitro against host alloantigens. The receptors here all came from a human donor in good health.

The chain employs TRBV11-2 and TRBJ2-7, with 11 bases identical to TRBD2. V gave up 5 bases and J gave up 3 bases; unmatched junction bases: 9. The germline V gene encodes CDR1 SGHAT and CDR2 FQNNGV. There are 16 residues in the CDR3. CDR3 in DNA: TGTGCCAGCAGCAGGGGATCCGGGACTAGCGGCTACGAGCAGTACTTC. Translation: CASSRGSGTSGYEQYF.

The gene calls are TRBV20-1 and TRBJ2-3; 8 nucleotides agree with TRBD2. Germline trimming cut 0 bases from V and 1 base from J; bases unmatched to any gene: 6. CDR3 length: 16 residues. CDR1 and CDR2 from the germline V gene are DFQATT and SNEGSKA (reference sequence). CDR3: CSARDRAGGGTDTQYF. The DNA for the CDR3 is TGCAGTGCTAGAGATAGGGCGGGAGGCGGCACAGATACGCAGTATTTT.

There are a few counts of this clonotype. This chain connects TRBV24-1 to TRBJ2-3, with 11 bases that match TRBD2. With 6 bases clipped from V and 4 bases from J, the junction kept 8 bases outside the gene matches. Germline V gives CDR1 KGHDR, CDR2 SFDVKD. The CDR3 is made up of 16 amino acids. The CDR3 region is CATSTSGSGGADTQYF. The CDR3 coding sequence is TGTGCCACCAGTACTAGCGGGAGTGGCGGGGCAGATACGCAGTATTTT.

The genes are TRBV2 and TRBJ2-3; D unclear. Germline CDR1 is SNHLY and CDR2 is FYNNEI. V was pared by 4 bases and J by 4 bases, with 3 bases between. The CDR3 has 11 residues. CDR3 DNA: TGTGCCAGCAGTGTCGCAGATACGCAGTATTTT. Translating gives CASSVADTQYF.

In this sample, this clonotype turned up a few times. The V and J genes are TRBV11-2 and TRBJ2-1, with D possibly being TRBD1 (6 bases). From germline, CDR1 is SGHAT and CDR2 FQNNGV. The V gene lost 5 bases and the J gene lost 9 bases, with 14 bases spanning the gap. The CDR3 runs to 13 residues. The CDR3 reads CASSGLQGPEQFF. The CDR3 bases are TGTGCCAGCAGCGGCCTCCAGGGGCCTGAGCAGTTCTTC.

This clonotype is deemed medium-sized (0.01 to 0.1%). Relative to the germline gene, one junction end is altered; a read error may explain this. The CDR3 here is CSASRDSHEQYF. In DNA form, the CDR3 reads TGCAGTGCTAGCCGGGACTCCCACGAGCAGTACTTC. The V gene is TRBV20-1, the J gene TRBJ2-7; tentatively, D is TRBD2 (6 bases). This CDR3 has 12 amino acids. Germline CDR1 and CDR2: DFQATT and SNEGSKA (reference sequence).

The chain is built from TRBV20-1 and TRBJ2-7, with a possible D match to TRBD2 (6 bases). The CDR3 totals 14 residues. Per germline, CDR1 DFQATT and CDR2 SNEGSKA (reference sequence). Trimming removed 3 bases from V and 4 bases from J, with 16 bases in between. The CDR3 DNA is TGCAGTGCTAGTCTGGCGGGACGTAATTACGAGCAGTACTTC. Translated, it gives CSASLAGRNYEQYF.

The chain employs TRBV7-9 and TRBJ1-2, with 7 bases identical to TRBD1. CDR1 SEHNR and CDR2 FQNEAQ come from the germline V gene (reference sequence). CDR3 length: 12 residues. V was clipped by 5 bases and J by 9 bases; unmatched bases: 6. The CDR3 is CASSNAGGRYTF. The CDR3 bases are TGTGCCAGCAGCAATGCAGGGGGACGCTACACCTTC.

The chain uses TRBV20-1 and TRBJ1-2; perhaps TRBD1 as D (5 bases). The V gene lost 5 bases and the J gene lost 4 bases, with 14 bases spanning the gap. Germline V gives CDR1 DFQATT, CDR2 SNEGSKA (reference sequence). This CDR3 has 13 amino acids. The CDR3 coding sequence is TGCAGTGCTCCCGCCACCAGGGCCTATGGCTACACCTTC. Its protein product is CSAPATRAYGYTF.

The rearrangement joins TRBV3-1 to TRBJ2-7; D unclear. V was cut by 2 bases and J by 0 bases, with 5 bases left in between. The CDR3 spans 13 residues. CDR1 is LGHDT and CDR2 is YNNKEL in the germline V gene (reference sequence). CDR3 loop: CASSQLLSYEQYF. CDR3 bases: TGTGCCAGCAGCCAACTCCTCTCCTACGAGCAGTACTTC.

The chain is built from TRBV7-4 and TRBJ2-2, with D unresolved. Germline loops: CDR1 SGHVT, CDR2 SQSDAQ. V lost 7 bases and J lost 1, with 16 bases in between. This CDR3 is 16 amino acids long. The CDR3 here is CASTEVAPLNTGELFF. DNA for the CDR3: TGTGCCAGCACCGAGGTAGCCCCTTTGAACACCGGGGAGCTGTTTTTT. The whole variable domain, filled in from reference TRBV7-4 and TRBJ2-2, reads GAGVSQSPRYKVAKRGRDVALRCDSISGHVTLYWYRQTLGQGSEVLTYSQSDAQRDKSGRPSGRFSAERPERSVSTLKIQRTEQGDSAVYLCASTEVAPLNTGELFFGEGSRLTVL.

J is TRBJ2-5 and V is TRBV12-3 or TRBV12-4, with D perhaps matching TRBD1 or TRBD2 (6 bases each). The V and J ends lost 6 bases and 7 bases respectively, with 18 bases between them. This CDR3 contains 14 residues. CDR3 nucleotide sequence: TGTGCCAGCAGATTCTCCGGGGGCAGTGGGACCCAGTACTTC. Its translation is CASRFSGGSGTQYF.

The chain combines TRBV18 with TRBJ1-1, with D perhaps TRBD1 (5 bases). The CDR3 has 14 amino acids. The V and J ends lost 5 bases and 1 base respectively, with 11 bases between them. Germline V gene lookup returns CDR1 KGHSH and CDR2 LQKENI. Here the CDR3 DNA reads TGTGCCAGCTCAATGGACGGGGGGAACACTGAAGCTTTCTTT. It translates to CASSMDGGNTEAFF.

The chain has TRBV20-1 and TRBJ2-7; D is ambiguous. Germline V gene data show CDR1 as DFQATT and CDR2 as SNEGSKA (reference sequence). V lost 7 bases and J 0 bases, leaving 16 bases between the germline ends. There are 14 residues in the CDR3. The CDR3 loop is CSVAQHGISYEQYF. DNA of the CDR3: TGCAGTGTCGCACAACATGGGATCTCCTACGAGCAGTACTTC.

This rearrangement joins TRBV7-6 to TRBJ2-7; D may match TRBD1 or TRBD2 (5 bases each). Trimming cost V 5 bases and J 7 bases, with 18 bases left between them. The germline V gene has CDR1 SGHVS and CDR2 FNYEAQ. The CDR3 totals 14 residues. In DNA, the CDR3 is TGTGCCAGCAGCACCATGGGACCCCCGGCGGAGCAGTACTTC. Protein: CASSTMGPPAEQYF.

This clonotype was seen a handful of times. The chain employs TRBV10-2 and TRBJ2-3; TRBD2 matches at 12 bases. Trimming took 7 bases from V and 3 from J; bases not matched to a gene: 5. Germline values: CDR1 WSHSY, CDR2 SAAADI. The CDR3 has 15 amino acids. The CDR3 reads CASKLTSGRTDTQYF. DNA of the CDR3: TGCGCCAGCAAATTGACTAGCGGGAGAACAGATACGCAGTATTTT.

The chain recombines TRBV4-3 with TRBJ2-1; TRBD1 might be the D (5 bases). V was clipped by 0 bases and J by 8 bases, with 11 bases between them. There are 14 residues in the CDR3. Germline CDR1 and CDR2: LGHNA and YSLEER. The CDR3, as DNA: TGCGCCAGCAGCCAAGATATTCAGGGCGATGAGCAGTTCTTC. Protein product: CASSQDIQGDEQFF.

This chain joins TRBV6-1 and TRBJ2-5; 7 bases agree with TRBD2. The CDR3 is made up of 15 amino acids. CDR1 is MNHNS and CDR2 is SASEGT in the germline V gene. J lost 5 bases, V lost 6 bases, and 12 bases had no gene match. The CDR3 protein is CASRTLATVQETQYF. The CDR3 bases are TGTGCCAGCAGAACACTAGCGACAGTGCAGGAGACCCAGTACTTC.

This clonotype showed up just a few times. The CDR3 DNA sequence: TGTGCCAGCAGCCAGGGGACGGCAGATACGCAGTATTTT. Protein sequence: CASSQGTADTQYF. This chain links TRBV3-1 with TRBJ2-3, with D possibly called TRBD1 or TRBD2 (5 bases each). CDR1 and CDR2 (germline): LGHDT, YNNKEL (reference sequence). The CDR3 is 13 residues long. The ends were cut back, 3 bases at V and 4 bases at J, with 8 bases in the middle.

The chain recombines TRBV6-5 with TRBJ2-3, with D tentatively TRBD1 (6 bases). With 4 bases removed from V and 6 bases from J, the gap between germline ends came to 14 bases. The CDR3 has 14 amino acids. The germline V gene has CDR1 MNHEY and CDR2 SVGAGI. CDR3 region: CASSFGQRPDTQYF. The CDR3, as DNA: TGTGCCAGCAGTTTCGGACAGCGGCCGGATACGCAGTATTTT.

Concerning this clonotype: The junction departs from the called germline gene at one end, perhaps through a read error. The chain is built from TRBV6-1 and TRBJ2-2; TRBD2 matches at 7 bases. Germline V lookup: CDR1 MNHNS, CDR2 SASEGT. The CDR3 consists of 16 residues. Here the CDR3 DNA reads TGTGCCAGCAGCGAAGCGGGACTCGCATCTCCCGGGGAGCTGTTTTTT. Encoded protein: CASSEAGLASPGELFF.